Given below is one T cell receptor beta chain in context. Using immunoSEQ multiplex PCR, the repertoire was profiled, and TCRdb retains in-frame clones only, with some absent. The sample has millions of clones; about 93% are singletons. These data are taken from a study of shared clonotypes between healthy human individuals. Cells designated naive CD8 were CD45RO-negative and were positively selected for CCR7, with terminally differentiated effector memory CD45RA+ cells excluded. The J segment lost 3 bases and the V segment lost 5 bases, leaving 4 bases of the junction unmatched. Germline V CDR1 and CDR2: SGHTA, FQGTGA. This CDR3 contains 13 residues.

Source material: naive CD8+ T cells from PBMCs. The origin of this receptor is a man younger than 30 in good health. Some clones in this sample may be carry-over from other donors' samples. This chain links TRBV7-3 with TRBJ2-7, with 7 bases aligning to TRBD1. The CDR3 DNA reads as TGTGCCAGCAGCCCAGGGGACAGCTACGAGCAGTACTTC. As protein: CASSPGDSYEQYF.